A selection of T cell receptor beta chains follows, all from one sample in a study of blood T cell repertoires in COVID-19. Assay used: immunoSEQ multiplex PCR; TCRdb lists only in-frame clones, some missing. The table records about 400,000 clones, about nine tenths of them present only once. The sequencing sample was made of peripheral blood. The receptors shown here come from a woman aged 30 to 39 with active or convalescent COVID-19. Each CDR3 is given with its conserved first and last residue. The D gene is left open where the match is weak. Only some rows state a clone size, as once, few, many or a class for expanded clones.

d_call: NA
clone_size: NA
j_call: TRBJ2-5
v_call: TRBV6-5
cdr3_aa: CASSYSIGETQYF
cdr3_nt: TGTGCCAGCAGTTACTCGATCGGAGAGACCCAGTACTTC

d_call: NA
clone_size: NA
j_call: TRBJ1-2
v_call: TRBV30
cdr3_aa: CAWSRRDYGYTF
cdr3_nt: TGTGCCTGGAGCAGACGGGACTATGGCTACACCTTC

d_call: TRBD1
clone_size: few
j_call: TRBJ1-4
v_call: TRBV18
cdr3_aa: CASSLNSPAETGYEKLFF
cdr3_nt: TGTGCCAGCTCACTCAACTCCCCTGCCGAGACAGGGTATGAAAAACTGTTTTTT

d_call: TRBD1
clone_size: NA
j_call: TRBJ1-2
v_call: TRBV5-1
cdr3_aa: CASSSGTVNYGYTF
cdr3_nt: TGCGCCAGCAGCTCGGGGACAGTAAACTATGGCTACACCTTC

d_call: NA
clone_size: NA
j_call: TRBJ2-7
v_call: TRBV19
cdr3_aa: CASSSGSYEQYF
cdr3_nt: TGTGCCAGTAGTTCCGGGAGTTACGAGCAGTACTTC

d_call: TRBD1
clone_size: NA
j_call: TRBJ2-1
v_call: TRBV2
cdr3_aa: CASMGPRDRANNEQFF
cdr3_nt: TGTGCCAGCATGGGACCACGGGACAGGGCCAACAATGAGCAGTTCTTC

d_call: TRBD2
clone_size: NA
j_call: TRBJ2-3
v_call: TRBV7-8
cdr3_aa: CASSSDRVASGVGGTQYF
cdr3_nt: TGTGCCAGCAGCTCCGACCGTGTGGCTAGCGGGGTGGGGGGTACGCAGTATTTT

d_call: TRBD2
clone_size: once
j_call: TRBJ2-5
v_call: TRBV3-1/TRBV3-2
cdr3_aa: CASRGLAGGGETQYF
cdr3_nt: TGTGCCAGCAGGGGACTAGCGGGAGGAGGAGAGACCCAGTACTTC

d_call: TRBD1
clone_size: NA
j_call: TRBJ1-1
v_call: TRBV10-3
cdr3_aa: CAIMGQGGMNTEAFF
cdr3_nt: TGTGCCATCATGGGACAGGGTGGGATGAACACTGAAGCTTTCTTT

d_call: TRBD2
clone_size: NA
j_call: TRBJ2-1
v_call: TRBV10-1
cdr3_aa: CASSGRLTSGPGYNEQFF
cdr3_nt: TGCGCCAGCAGTGGGAGGCTGACTAGCGGGCCCGGGTACAATGAGCAGTTCTTC

d_call: NA
clone_size: NA
j_call: TRBJ2-2
v_call: TRBV14
cdr3_aa: CASSQDQFSGANTGELFF
cdr3_nt: TGTGCCAGCAGCCAAGATCAATTCAGCGGTGCGAACACCGGGGAGCTGTTTTTT

d_call: TRBD1
clone_size: few
j_call: TRBJ1-6
v_call: TRBV2
cdr3_aa: CASTSGGYSPLHF
cdr3_nt: TGTGCCAGCACTTCAGGGGGTTATTCACCCCTCCACTTT

d_call: NA
clone_size: NA
j_call: TRBJ2-7
v_call: TRBV2
cdr3_aa: CASSDPIAYEQYF
cdr3_nt: TGTGCCAGCAGTGACCCCATAGCCTACGAGCAGTACTTC

d_call: TRBD1
clone_size: NA
j_call: TRBJ2-5
v_call: TRBV28
cdr3_aa: CASSLRDREETQYF
cdr3_nt: TGTGCCAGCAGTTTAAGGGACAGGGAAGAGACCCAGTACTTC

d_call: NA
clone_size: NA
j_call: TRBJ2-7
v_call: TRBV11-1
cdr3_aa: CASSSLHEQYF
cdr3_nt: TGTGCCAGCAGCTCCCTCCACGAGCAGTACTTC

d_call: TRBD1
clone_size: few
j_call: TRBJ1-1
v_call: TRBV10-1
cdr3_aa: CASRKGAPTGRITEAFF
cdr3_nt: TGCGCCAGCAGAAAGGGGGCTCCTACAGGGAGAATTACTGAAGCTTTCTTT

d_call: NA
clone_size: NA
j_call: TRBJ1-2
v_call: TRBV6-4
cdr3_aa: CASRDRVSYGYTF
cdr3_nt: TGTGCCAGCAGGGACCGGGTGTCCTATGGCTACACCTTC

d_call: TRBD1
clone_size: NA
j_call: TRBJ1-3
v_call: TRBV6-1
cdr3_aa: CASSEAWTGGNSGNTIYF
cdr3_nt: TGTGCCAGCAGTGAAGCGTGGACAGGGGGCAACTCTGGAAACACCATATATTTT

d_call: TRBD1
clone_size: NA
j_call: TRBJ2-1
v_call: TRBV29-1
cdr3_aa: CSVEDPQGLDEQFF
cdr3_nt: TGCAGCGTTGAAGACCCACAGGGGTTGGATGAGCAGTTCTTC

d_call: TRBD2
clone_size: NA
j_call: TRBJ2-5
v_call: TRBV11-2
cdr3_aa: CASGLAGGPGETQYF
cdr3_nt: TGTGCCAGCGGGTTGGCGGGAGGGCCGGGGGAGACCCAGTACTTC

d_call: TRBD1
clone_size: NA
j_call: TRBJ1-1
v_call: TRBV7-9
cdr3_aa: CASSLAGTGNTEAFF
cdr3_nt: TGTGCCAGCAGCTTAGCAGGGACAGGGAACACTGAAGCTTTCTTT

d_call: TRBD1
clone_size: once
j_call: TRBJ1-2
v_call: TRBV2
cdr3_aa: CASGDSSNYGYTF
cdr3_nt: TGTGCCAGCGGGGACAGTTCTAACTATGGCTACACCTTC

d_call: NA
clone_size: NA
j_call: TRBJ2-5
v_call: TRBV14
cdr3_aa: CASSEAGTQYF
cdr3_nt: TGTGCCAGCAGCGAAGCGGGGACCCAGTACTTC

d_call: NA
clone_size: NA
j_call: TRBJ2-3
v_call: TRBV4-1
cdr3_aa: CASSQARADTQYF
cdr3_nt: TGCGCCAGCAGCCAAGCGAGGGCAGATACGCAGTATTTT

d_call: TRBD2
clone_size: NA
j_call: TRBJ2-4
v_call: TRBV5-1
cdr3_aa: CASSLEPTSGGNIAKNIQYF
cdr3_nt: TGCGCCAGCAGCTTGGAGCCTACTAGCGGGGGGAACATAGCCAAAAACATTCAGTACTTC

d_call: NA
clone_size: NA
j_call: TRBJ1-5
v_call: TRBV2
cdr3_aa: CASIGQGDQPQHF
cdr3_nt: TGTGCCAGCATTGGGCAGGGTGATCAGCCCCAGCATTTT

d_call: NA
clone_size: NA
j_call: TRBJ1-1
v_call: TRBV5-1
cdr3_aa: CASSVQGSGMTEAFF
cdr3_nt: TGCGCCAGCAGCGTACAGGGTTCCGGAATGACTGAAGCTTTCTTT

d_call: NA
clone_size: NA
j_call: TRBJ1-1
v_call: TRBV5-1
cdr3_aa: CASSWDKNTEAFF
cdr3_nt: TGCGCCAGCAGCTGGGACAAGAACACTGAAGCTTTCTTT

d_call: TRBD1
clone_size: once
j_call: TRBJ2-7
v_call: TRBV11-3
cdr3_aa: CASSPGQGAGYEQYF
cdr3_nt: TGTGCCAGCAGCCCGGGACAGGGGGCAGGATACGAGCAGTACTTC

d_call: TRBD2
clone_size: NA
j_call: TRBJ2-5
v_call: TRBV4-1
cdr3_aa: CASSLGGSSGTGETQYF
cdr3_nt: TGCGCCAGCAGCCTTGGCGGCTCTAGCGGGACTGGAGAGACCCAGTACTTC

d_call: NA
clone_size: NA
j_call: TRBJ2-7
v_call: TRBV13
cdr3_aa: CASSLSTVPYEQYF
cdr3_nt: TGTGCCAGCAGCTTGAGCACGGTTCCCTACGAGCAGTACTTC

d_call: TRBD2
clone_size: NA
j_call: TRBJ2-1
v_call: TRBV2
cdr3_aa: CASSEGLAGEVHNEQFF
cdr3_nt: TGTGCCAGCAGTGAAGGACTAGCGGGTGAAGTCCACAATGAGCAGTTCTTC

d_call: NA
clone_size: once
j_call: TRBJ1-5
v_call: TRBV19
cdr3_aa: CASSIGSQPQHF
cdr3_nt: TGTGCCAGTAGTATCGGGAGTCAGCCCCAGCATTTT

d_call: NA
clone_size: once
j_call: TRBJ1-1
v_call: TRBV7-9
cdr3_aa: CASSLSGEFTEAFF
cdr3_nt: TGTGCCAGCAGCTTATCGGGAGAGTTTACTGAAGCTTTCTTT

d_call: TRBD2
clone_size: NA
j_call: TRBJ2-7
v_call: TRBV27
cdr3_aa: CASWRTSGSREQYF
cdr3_nt: TGTGCCAGCTGGAGGACTAGCGGGAGCCGCGAGCAGTACTTC

d_call: NA
clone_size: NA
j_call: TRBJ1-2
v_call: TRBV5-1
cdr3_aa: CASSLAVESYGYTF
cdr3_nt: TGCGCCAGCAGCTTAGCGGTTGAGAGCTATGGCTACACCTTC

d_call: TRBD1
clone_size: NA
j_call: TRBJ2-7
v_call: TRBV5-4
cdr3_aa: CASSTQDRVDEQYF
cdr3_nt: TGTGCCAGCAGCACGCAGGACAGGGTGGACGAGCAGTACTTC

d_call: NA
clone_size: NA
j_call: TRBJ1-5
v_call: TRBV27
cdr3_aa: CASSEGIGANSNQPQHF
cdr3_nt: TGTGCCAGCAGTGAAGGTATAGGGGCTAATAGCAATCAGCCCCAGCATTTT

d_call: NA
clone_size: NA
j_call: TRBJ2-7
v_call: TRBV29-1
cdr3_aa: CSVLIRGRADEQYF
cdr3_nt: TGCAGCGTCCTCATCAGGGGCAGGGCCGACGAGCAGTACTTC

d_call: TRBD1
clone_size: once
j_call: TRBJ1-1
v_call: TRBV18
cdr3_aa: CASSYGTGTEAFF
cdr3_nt: TGTGCCAGCTCATACGGGACAGGGACGGAAGCTTTCTTT

d_call: TRBD1
clone_size: NA
j_call: TRBJ1-2
v_call: TRBV10-3
cdr3_aa: CAISESDRVSSYTF
cdr3_nt: TGTGCCATCAGTGAGAGTGACAGGGTATCGAGCTACACCTTC

d_call: TRBD1
clone_size: NA
j_call: TRBJ1-3
v_call: TRBV19
cdr3_aa: CASSKSGPTGTPSGNTIYF
cdr3_nt: TGTGCCAGTAGTAAATCGGGACCGACAGGGACCCCCTCTGGAAACACCATATATTTT

d_call: NA
clone_size: NA
j_call: TRBJ1-3
v_call: TRBV3-1/TRBV3-2
cdr3_aa: CASSQGGTQYGNTIYF
cdr3_nt: TGTGCCAGCAGCCAAGGTGGGACTCAATATGGAAACACCATATATTTT

d_call: TRBD1
clone_size: NA
j_call: TRBJ2-2
v_call: TRBV6-5
cdr3_aa: CATSGQGVSTGELFF
cdr3_nt: TGTGCCACCTCGGGACAGGGGGTGTCCACCGGGGAGCTGTTTTTT

d_call: TRBD1
clone_size: NA
j_call: TRBJ2-1
v_call: TRBV29-1
cdr3_aa: CSVGTGTYNEQFF
cdr3_nt: TGCAGCGTTGGGACAGGGACCTACAATGAGCAGTTCTTC

d_call: NA
clone_size: NA
j_call: TRBJ2-2
v_call: TRBV5-1
cdr3_aa: CASSALGRGATGELFF
cdr3_nt: TGCGCCAGCAGCGCCCTAGGCAGGGGAGCCACCGGGGAGCTGTTTTTT

d_call: TRBD1
clone_size: once
j_call: TRBJ1-4
v_call: TRBV7-6
cdr3_aa: CASAIGQGGHEKLFF
cdr3_nt: TGTGCCAGCGCCATAGGACAGGGTGGGCATGAAAAACTGTTTTTT

d_call: NA
clone_size: few
j_call: TRBJ1-5
v_call: TRBV4-1
cdr3_aa: CASSQDSPVSRPQHF
cdr3_nt: TGCGCCAGCAGCCAGGACAGCCCAGTTAGTAGGCCCCAGCATTTT

d_call: TRBD2
clone_size: NA
j_call: TRBJ2-7
v_call: TRBV27
cdr3_aa: CASRGGVPYEQYF
cdr3_nt: TGTGCCAGCAGGGGGGGGGTCCCCTACGAGCAGTACTTC

d_call: NA
clone_size: once
j_call: TRBJ1-1
v_call: TRBV19
cdr3_aa: CASTDRSRFRAFF
cdr3_nt: TGTGCCAGTACCGACAGGTCTCGGTTTAGAGCTTTCTTT

d_call: NA
clone_size: NA
j_call: TRBJ2-1
v_call: TRBV5-1
cdr3_aa: CASSQDGGRRYNEQFF
cdr3_nt: TGCGCCAGCAGCCAAGACGGGGGGCGAAGGTACAATGAGCAGTTCTTC

d_call: TRBD2
clone_size: few
j_call: TRBJ2-5
v_call: TRBV7-9
cdr3_aa: CASSEAGGPWETQYF
cdr3_nt: TGTGCCAGCAGCGAAGCGGGGGGGCCGTGGGAGACCCAGTACTTC

d_call: TRBD1
clone_size: few
j_call: TRBJ1-2
v_call: TRBV19
cdr3_aa: CASSTQGVQSYGYTF
cdr3_nt: TGTGCCAGTAGTACCCAGGGGGTCCAGAGCTATGGCTACACCTTC

d_call: TRBD1
clone_size: NA
j_call: TRBJ1-1
v_call: TRBV12-5
cdr3_aa: CASGQGTGTEAFF
cdr3_nt: TGTGCTAGTGGTCAAGGGACAGGCACTGAAGCTTTCTTT

d_call: TRBD1
clone_size: NA
j_call: TRBJ1-2
v_call: TRBV27
cdr3_aa: CASSLLPGTGNRDNYGYTF
cdr3_nt: TGTGCCAGCAGTTTACTCCCCGGGACAGGGAACAGGGATAACTATGGCTACACCTTC